This entry concerns a single T cell receptor (beta chain). Profiled with immunoSEQ multiplex PCR; TCRdb holds only in-frame clones, not every one. The sample includes fewer than 250,000 clones, almost 85% of them seen just once. The CDR3 is 17 residues long. With 0 bases clipped from V and 0 bases from J, the junction kept 5 bases outside the gene matches. Germline CDR1 is LNHNV and CDR2 is YYDKDF (reference sequence). This record belongs to a study of blood T cell repertoires in COVID-19. The chain employs TRBV15 and TRBJ2-1; 7 bases align to TRBD2. The TCR comes from a woman aged 65 to 85 with active or convalescent COVID-19. The sequenced sample consisted of peripheral blood. Here the CDR3 reads CATSRDSSGSSYNEQFF. The CDR3 DNA is TGTGCCACCAGCAGAGATTCTAGCGGTAGCTCCTACAATGAGCAGTTCTTC.